These 26 T cell receptor beta chains were all obtained from the same sample, sequenced in a study of blood T cell repertoires in COVID-19. Using immunoSEQ multiplex PCR, the repertoire was profiled, and TCRdb retains in-frame clones only, with some absent. Here the sample spans some 200,000 clones, 85% to 90% being singletons. Input material: peripheral blood. All receptors derive from a man older than 75 with acute or convalescent COVID-19.

The chain carries TRBV7-3 and TRBJ2-1; possible D gene TRBD2, 6 bases. CDR1 and CDR2 from the germline V gene are SGHTA and FQGTGA. This CDR3 region has 13 residues. Trimming took off 4 bases at V and 6 bases at J, with 10 bases between the two ends. This chain's CDR3 is CASSSLAANEQFF. The CDR3 DNA follows: TGTGCCAGCAGCTCCTTAGCGGCCAATGAGCAGTTCTTC. The full variable domain, completed using reference TRBV7-3 and TRBJ2-1, is GAGVSQTPSNKVTEKGKYVELRCDPISGHTALYWYRQSLGQGPEFLIYFQGTGAADDSGLPNDRFFAVRPEGSVSTLKIQRTERGDSAVYLCASSSLAANEQFFGPGTRLTVL.

The chain links TRBV7-2 to TRBJ2-7; maybe TRBD1 (6 bases). Trimming stripped 2 bases from V and 2 bases from J, with 7 bases between. CDR1 and CDR2 (germline): SGHTA, FQGNSA. The CDR3 runs 13 residues. The CDR3, as DNA: TGTGCCAGCAGCTTAAGGGGGACCTACGAGCAGTACGTC. It yields the protein CASSLRGTYEQYV.

This chain joins TRBV11-2 and TRBJ2-7; the match to TRBD1 covers 10 bases. The CDR3 extends over 14 amino acids. Per germline, CDR1 SGHAT and CDR2 FQNNGV. V was clipped by 5 bases and J by 3 bases; unmatched bases: 4. In DNA form, the CDR3 reads TGTGCCAGCAGCAGATGGGACAGGGGCTACGAGCAGTACGTC. This encodes CASSRWDRGYEQYV.

V gene TRBV15 combines with J gene TRBJ1-3; D call uncertain. Per germline, CDR1 LNHNV and CDR2 YYDKDF (reference sequence). Trimming took off 0 bases at V and 0 bases at J, with 9 bases between the two ends. This CDR3 spans 16 amino acids. CDR3 nucleotide sequence: TGTGCCACCAGCAGAGAAGTGGGAGCCTCTGGAAACACCATATATTTT. As protein: CATSREVGASGNTIYF. The full variable domain, in which reference TRBV15 and TRBJ1-3 provide the parts outside the CDR3, is DAMVIQNPRYQVTQFGKPVTLSCSQTLNHNVMYWYQQKSSQAPKLLFHYYDKDFNNEADTPDNFQSRRPNTSFCFLDIRSPGLGDTAMYLCATSREVGASGNTIYFGEGSWLTVV.

This sequence joins TRBV29-1 and TRBJ2-1, with D possibly TRBD1 on 5 matching bases. This CDR3 comprises 16 residues. The V and J ends lost 0 bases and 2 bases respectively, with 14 bases between them. Germline loops: CDR1 SQVTM, CDR2 ANQGSEA. CDR3 sequence: CSVEDRWGRTYNEQFF. The CDR3 DNA reads TGCAGCGTTGAAGATCGGTGGGGCAGAACCTACAATGAGCAGTTCTTC.

The J gene is TRBJ1-5, the V gene TRBV9; D is possibly TRBD1 (5 bases). Looked up from germline, CDR1 is SGDLS and CDR2 is YYNGEE. The V gene lost 3 bases and the J gene lost 3 bases, with 13 bases spanning the gap. The CDR3 covers 15 residues. The CDR3 region has the DNA TGTGCCAGCAGCGAAGGGGCAGGTATCAATCAGCCCCAGCATTTT. Protein: CASSEGAGINQPQHF.

This clone was observed a few times. The gene calls are TRBV7-2 and TRBJ2-2; D is possibly TRBD2 (6 bases). From germline, CDR1 is SGHTA and CDR2 FQGNSA. The CDR3 consists of 15 residues. V was clipped by 3 bases and J by 6 bases, with 14 bases between them. Here the CDR3 DNA reads TGTGCCAGCAGCTTGCAAGGGGAGGTGGCCGGGGAGCTGTTTTTT. Its protein product is CASSLQGEVAGELFF.

The chain couples TRBV2 to TRBJ2-7; 7 positions match TRBD2. The V gene's germline CDR1 is SNHLY and CDR2 FYNNEI. The junction had 9 bases not matched to a gene; V was cut back by 7 bases and J by 9 bases. The CDR3 is 12 residues long. This chain's CDR3 is CASTLAGERQYF. CDR3 in DNA: TGTGCCAGCACTTTGGCGGGAGAAAGGCAGTACTTC.

To note about this clone: Other nucleotide sequences from this sample produce the same CDR3. This chain links TRBV7-3 with TRBJ1-1; 9 nucleotides agree with TRBD1. Trimming cost V 2 bases and J 5 bases; bases outside gene matches: 0. The CDR3 runs 13 residues. The germline CDR1 and CDR2 sequences are SGHTA and FQGTGA. CDR3 amino acids: CASSLDRGTEAFF. The CDR3 DNA reads TGTGCCAGCAGCTTAGACAGGGGGACTGAAGCTTTCTTT. Combining the CDR3 with reference TRBV7-3 and TRBJ1-1 gives the whole variable domain GAGVSQTPSNKVTEKGKYVELRCDPISGHTALYWYRQSLGQGPEFLIYFQGTGAADDSGLPNDRFFAVRPEGSVSTLKIQRTERGDSAVYLCASSLDRGTEAFFGQGTRLTVV.

The CDR3 DNA sequence: TGTGCCAGCAGCTTAGATATTCCCCGGGGGAGTGAAAAACTGTTTTTT. It yields the protein CASSLDIPRGSEKLFF. V gene TRBV11-2 combines with J gene TRBJ1-4; possibly TRBD1 for D (5 bases). The CDR3 spans 16 residues. Germline CDR1 and CDR2: SGHAT and FQNNGV. V lost 0 bases and J 7 bases, leaving 15 bases between the germline ends.

The chain uses TRBV24-1 and TRBJ2-5, with TRBD1 identical over 8 bases. Germline CDR1 and CDR2: KGHDR and SFDVKD. V gave up 4 bases and J gave up 5 bases; unmatched junction bases: 8. The CDR3 contains 15 residues. The CDR3: CATSEWTGRGETQYF. For the CDR3, the DNA is TGTGCCACCAGTGAGTGGACAGGGCGCGGGGAGACCCAGTACTTC.

The genes are TRBV9 and TRBJ2-2; TRBD1 aligns across 11 bases. Germline-derived CDR1 and CDR2 are SGDLS and YYNGEE. After removal of 3 bases from V and 6 bases from J, the junction contained 4 bases not matched to a gene. This CDR3 contains 15 residues. This CDR3 is CASSEGQGGPGELFF. The CDR3 region has the DNA TGTGCCAGCAGCGAGGGACAGGGGGGACCCGGGGAGCTGTTTTTT.

The rearrangement joins TRBV5-1 to TRBJ2-7, with TRBD1 identical over 10 bases. Germline V gene lookup returns CDR1 SGHRS and CDR2 YFSETQ. The CDR3 contains 13 residues. V lost 2 bases to trimming and J lost 6 bases; unmatched junction nucleotides: 2. As DNA, the CDR3 is TGCGCCAGCAGCTTCCGGACAGGGGGCGAGCAGTACTTC. Translating gives CASSFRTGGEQYF.

The genes are TRBV5-1 and TRBJ1-1, with 11 bases identical to TRBD1. Germline assignment: CDR1 SGHRS and CDR2 YFSETQ. The CDR3 consists of 16 residues. V shed 0 bases, J shed 7 bases, and the junction held 8 bases outside the gene matches. The CDR3 reads CASSLGWTGGFVEAFF. The DNA for the CDR3 is TGCGCCAGCAGCTTGGGATGGACAGGGGGCTTTGTTGAAGCTTTCTTT.

The DNA of the CDR3 is TGTGCCAGCAGTTACCCTACAGGGGCAGAGACCCAGTACTTC. Translated: CASSYPTGAETQYF. The chain has TRBV6-2 or TRBV6-3 and TRBJ2-5; 7 positions match TRBD1. The CDR3 has 14 amino acids. CDR1 and CDR2 (germline): MNHEY, SVGEGT. Losses at the gene ends were 2 bases for V and 4 bases for J; bases not matched to a gene: 4.

The genes are TRBV19 and TRBJ2-1; 7 bases are shared with TRBD2. The CDR3 runs 13 residues. From germline, CDR1 is LNHDA and CDR2 SQIVND (reference sequence). The junction had 4 bases not matched to a gene; V was cut back by 5 bases and J by 6 bases. In DNA, the CDR3 is TGTGCCAGTAGTGGGATAGCGGGCAATGAGCAGTTCTTC. This translates into CASSGIAGNEQFF.

The chain links TRBV25-1 to TRBJ2-2; possible D gene TRBD2, 7 bases. Trimming cost V 5 bases and J 1 base, with 14 bases left between them. Germline CDR1 MGHDK, CDR2 SYGVNS. The CDR3 loop spans 16 amino acids. The CDR3 nucleotides read TGTGCCAGCAGTTCCGGGGGGCCCCGGAACACCGGGGAGCTGTTTTTT. Translated, it gives CASSSGGPRNTGELFF.

The rearrangement links TRBV7-9 to TRBJ2-3; TRBD2 is a possible D gene (5 bases). Trimming cost V 0 bases and J 4 bases, with 14 bases left between them. The V gene's germline CDR1 is SEHNR and CDR2 FQNEAQ (reference sequence). CDR3 size: 16 residues. CDR3 residues: CASSLAQDSPADTQYF. The CDR3 bases are TGTGCCAGCAGCTTAGCCCAGGACTCCCCAGCAGATACGCAGTATTTT.

This chain connects TRBV28 to TRBJ2-5; TRBD2 matches at 8 bases. The V gene end was trimmed by 1 base and the J gene end by 3 bases; junction bases not matched to a gene: 10. The germline CDR1 and CDR2 sequences are MDHEN and SYDVKM. This CDR3 spans 17 amino acids. CDR3 sequence (DNA): TGTGCCAGCAGTTTATACACGGGAGGGTTTGGGGAAGAGACCCAGTACTTC. Residues: CASSLYTGGFGEETQYF.

This clone was found a few times. The chain links TRBV6-1 to TRBJ1-5; TRBD1 aligns across 11 bases. After removal of 4 bases from V and 3 bases from J, the junction contained 8 bases not matched to a gene. In germline, CDR1 is MNHNS, CDR2 SASEGT. The CDR3 is made up of 17 amino acids. CDR3 sequence reads: CASSGGTGGFYNQPQHF. Here the CDR3 DNA reads TGTGCCAGCAGTGGAGGGACAGGGGGTTTTTACAATCAGCCCCAGCATTTT.

This chain connects TRBV10-3 to TRBJ2-5; 9 bases line up with TRBD1. Germline values: CDR1 ENHRY, CDR2 SYGVKD. CDR3 size: 13 residues. V shed 3 bases and J 5 bases; nucleotides not matched to a gene: 1. The CDR3 sequence is CAISDGQGETQYF. In DNA form, the CDR3 reads TGTGCCATCAGTGACGGACAGGGGGAGACCCAGTACTTC.

V gene TRBV5-1 combines with J gene TRBJ1-2; the D gene is possibly TRBD1 (5 bases). Between the trimmed V and J ends, which lost 7 bases and 6 bases, there was a span of 16 bases. The CDR3 spans 13 residues. CDR1 is SGHRS and CDR2 is YFSETQ in the germline V gene. CDR3 sequence: CASPRVLRDGYTF. CDR3 nucleotides: TGCGCCAGCCCCAGGGTTCTTCGGGATGGCTACACCTTC. Drawing the rest from reference TRBV5-1 and TRBJ1-2, the complete variable domain is KAGVTQTPRYLIKTRGQQVTLSCSPISGHRSVSWYQQTPGQGLQFLFEYFSETQRNKGNFPGRFSGRQFSNSRSEMNVSTLELGDSALYLCASPRVLRDGYTFGSGTRLTVV.

This clone was seen more than once but under ten times. CDR3 protein: CASSNRAGEQYV. The CDR3, as DNA: TGTGCCAGCAGCAACAGAGCGGGCGAGCAGTACGTC. The chain combines TRBV6-6 with TRBJ2-7; D might be TRBD2 (6 bases). Germline lookup yields CDR1 MNHNY and CDR2 SVGAGI (reference sequence). The CDR3 is 12 amino acids. V lost 6 bases to trimming and J lost 6 bases, with 12 bases between them.

This CDR3 reads CASSHRTAGGHNEQFF. The CDR3 region has the DNA TGTGCCAGCAGCCATCGAACAGCGGGAGGGCACAATGAGCAGTTCTTC. V and J are TRBV7-2 and TRBJ2-1; TRBD2 matches at 10 bases. Germline-derived CDR1 and CDR2 are SGHTA and FQGNSA. J was trimmed by 5 bases and V by 5 bases; bases with no gene match: 9. CDR3 length equals 16 residues.

This clone came up once. J is TRBJ2-1 and V is TRBV27; 11 nucleotides match TRBD1. Germline values: CDR1 MNHEY, CDR2 SMNVEV (reference sequence). J gave up 4 bases and V 5 bases, and 4 bases lay outside the gene matches. This CDR3 spans 15 amino acids. For the CDR3, the DNA is TGTGCCAGCAGTCACGGACAGGGGGCTTACAATGAGCAGTTCTTC. It translates to CASSHGQGAYNEQFF.

The chain carries TRBV7-8 and TRBJ1-6; maybe TRBD1 (6 bases). The CDR3 length is 13 residues. The germline V gene encodes CDR1 SGHVS and CDR2 FQNEAQ. With 1 base removed from V and 13 bases from J, the gap between germline ends came to 11 bases. The CDR3: CASSLVGGQPLHF. The CDR3 DNA is TGTGCCAGCAGCTTAGTCGGAGGACAGCCCCTCCACTTT.